This T cell receptor (beta chain) comes out of a study of human T cells and chemical hapten exposure. Points from the study as a whole: Healthy people's immune response may differ from that of the donors, who had alopecia.

Time point described: pre-sensitization, week 0. Treatment reported: therapeutic diphenylcyclopropenone sensitization with weekly scalp DPC. MiXCR, run by TCRdb on the RACE reads, gives a single entry per CDR3 protein. The sample consists of a few hundred thousand distinct CDR3 sequences, about 9% of them appearing once. CDR1 is MDHEN, CDR2 SYDVKM, per germline. Unmatched junction bases numbered 4, after V lost 6 bases and J lost 4 bases. This CDR3 is 13 amino acids long. This clonotype has at least ten counts. Its antigen is currently unknown. This TCR derives from a woman in her thirties or forties with alopecia areata. Some clones in this sample may be carry-over from other donors' samples. Specimen: whole blood, collected in connection with sensitization to the hapten diphenylcyclopropenone (DPC). This chain links TRBV28 with TRBJ2-3; 7 positions agree with TRBD1. CDR3 nucleotides: TGTGCCAGCAGCCTACAGGGGCCAGATACGCAGTATTTT. It yields the protein CASSLQGPDTQYF.